The rows below give T cell receptor beta chains drawn from one sample of a study of cytomegalovirus exposure and HLA in healthy donors. The table came from immunoSEQ multiplex PCR; TCRdb's copy has only in-frame clones and leaves some out. The profile covers 150,000 to 160,000 clones, with 86% appearing a single time and about 2.2% taken by the ten largest. The source material was PBMCs. These receptor sequences come from a human donor in good health. Each CDR3 is given with its conserved first and last residue. D genes are given only for firm matches. Only part of the rows carry a size: once, few, many, or a class if the clone is expanded.

TRBJ2-1 | NA | TRBV6-5 | TRBD2 | TGTGCCAGCAGTTTCGTAGCGGGAGGCCACAATGAGCAGTTCTTC | CASSFVAGGHNEQFF
TRBJ2-5 | once | TRBV27 | TRBD2 | TGTGCCAGCAGCACCTCATGGTTACTGCGGGGGGAGACCCAGTACTTC | CASSTSWLLRGETQYF
TRBJ1-4 | NA | TRBV4-1 | TRBD1 | TGCGCCAGCAGCCAAGGGACAGGAGATGAAAAACTGTTTTTT | CASSQGTGDEKLFF
TRBJ1-3 | NA | TRBV28 | TRBD1 | TGTGCCAGCAGGGGGGACAGGGCTGGAAACACCATATATTTT | CASRGDRAGNTIYF
TRBJ1-1 | NA | TRBV7-3 | NA | TGTGCCAGCAGCCTTACAGGGAATACTGAAGCTTTCTTT | CASSLTGNTEAFF
TRBJ2-7 | NA | TRBV27 | TRBD1 | TGTGCCAGCAGTTTATCGGGGACAGTTTACGAGCAGTACTTC | CASSLSGTVYEQYF
TRBJ2-6 | few | TRBV7-7 | TRBD2 | TGTGCTAGCAGCTTGGCCCGGGGACTATTCAACGTCCTGACTTTC | CASSLARGLFNVLTF
TRBJ1-5 | few | TRBV6-1 | TRBD1 | TGTGCCAGCAGTGTGACAGGGAATAGCAATCAGCCCCAGCATTTT | CASSVTGNSNQPQHF
TRBJ2-2 | NA | TRBV7-6 | NA | TGTGCCAGCAACCGTCTAGTGTGGAACACCGGGGAGCTGTTTTTT | CASNRLVWNTGELFF
TRBJ2-7 | NA | TRBV4-1 | TRBD2 | TGCGCCAGCAGCCAAGGGGATGGCGGGAGACCCGAGCAGTACTTC | CASSQGDGGRPEQYF
TRBJ1-2 | once | TRBV6-6 | NA | TGTGCCAGCAGAGGAACCCAGGATTCCCATGGCTACACCTTC | CASRGTQDSHGYTF
TRBJ1-4 | NA | TRBV4-2 | TRBD1 | TGTGCCAGCAGCCAAGATTCAGGGGGGATGCGTGAAAAACTGTTTTTT | CASSQDSGGMREKLFF
TRBJ1-1 | NA | TRBV27 | NA | TGTGCCAGCAGTCCCTACTTAACGAACACTGAAGCTTTCTTT | CASSPYLTNTEAFF
TRBJ1-2 | NA | TRBV28 | TRBD1 | TGTGCCAGCAGTCCCCCCCAGGGGGGTGCCTATGGCTACACCTTC | CASSPPQGGAYGYTF
TRBJ1-4 | NA | TRBV2 | NA | TGTGCCAGCAGTCCCGGGACATCCGCTGAAAAACTGTTTTTT | CASSPGTSAEKLFF
TRBJ2-5 | NA | TRBV5-1 | TRBD2 | TGCGCCAGCAGCTTGTTGCTAGCGGGGGGCGAAGAGACCCAGTACTTC | CASSLLLAGGEETQYF
TRBJ1-2 | NA | TRBV5-1 | TRBD1 | TGCGCCAGCAGCGTTTCCGGGACAGAAAATGGCTACACCTTC | CASSVSGTENGYTF
TRBJ1-4 | NA | TRBV28 | TRBD1 | TGTGCCAGCAGTAAGGGACAGGGTAATGAAAAACTGTTTTTT | CASSKGQGNEKLFF
TRBJ2-3 | NA | TRBV7-3 | NA | TGTGCCAGCAGCTTGGGGACAATAACTAGCACAGATACGCAGTATTTT | CASSLGTITSTDTQYF
TRBJ2-1 | NA | TRBV5-4 | NA | TGTGCCAGCAGCTTGGGCGGGGCCTTAAATGAGCAGTTCTTC | CASSLGGALNEQFF
TRBJ2-7 | NA | TRBV10-3 | TRBD1 | TGTGCCATCAGTGCGGCAGGGGGCAATCTAGGATACGAGCAGTACTTC | CAISAAGGNLGYEQYF
TRBJ2-2 | once | TRBV5-6 | NA | TGTGCCAGCAGCTTGGCCAGGGGACCCGGGGAGCTGTTTTTT | CASSLARGPGELFF
TRBJ2-2 | NA | TRBV18 | NA | TGTGCCAGCTCACCACGGGAGACGTCGCCCGGGGAGCTGTTTTTT | CASSPRETSPGELFF
TRBJ1-5 | once | TRBV6-1 | TRBD1 | TGTGCCAGCAGTGAAGGGTACAGGGGGCGCATCAATCAGCCCCAGCATTTT | CASSEGYRGRINQPQHF
TRBJ2-3 | NA | TRBV11-2 | TRBD1 | TGTGCCAGCACAAGGGGGAGCGGACAGGGAACAGATACGCAGTATTTT | CASTRGSGQGTDTQYF
TRBJ2-2 | NA | TRBV5-4 | TRBD2 | TGTGCCAGCAGCTTGGCCAAGTTAGCGGGGGACACCGGGGAGCTGTTTTTT | CASSLAKLAGDTGELFF
TRBJ2-1 | NA | TRBV10-3 | TRBD1 | TGTGCCAGCGGACAGGGATCCTACAATGAGCAGTTCTTC | CASGQGSYNEQFF
TRBJ1-1 | NA | TRBV7-9 | NA | TGTGCCAGCAGCCCGACAGGTTCGACTGAAGCTTTCTTT | CASSPTGSTEAFF
TRBJ2-1 | many | TRBV7-6 | NA | TGTGCCAGCAGCTTAGATCCCCCCAGCTCCTACAATGAGCAGTTCTTC | CASSLDPPSSYNEQFF
TRBJ2-5 | NA | TRBV7-9 | NA | TGTGCCAGCAGCCTCGTTCCCCAAGAGACCCAGTACTTC | CASSLVPQETQYF
TRBJ2-2 | NA | TRBV4-3 | NA | TGCGCCAGCAGCTCAAAAAGACTAGTTTCCGGGGAGCTGTTTTTT | CASSSKRLVSGELFF
TRBJ1-2 | NA | TRBV29-1 | NA | TGCAGCGTTGAAGAGCTGGCGGGGCTAATGTCAAATGGCTACACCTTC | CSVEELAGLMSNGYTF
TRBJ2-1 | once | TRBV7-2 | NA | TGTGCCAGCAGCCCGCGACAGGACAATGAGCAGTTCTTC | CASSPRQDNEQFF
TRBJ1-5 | NA | TRBV11-2 | NA | TGTGCCAGCAGCACGGACAGTTCCTATCAGCCCCAGCATTTT | CASSTDSSYQPQHF
TRBJ2-1 | NA | TRBV30 | NA | TGTGCCTGGGGGGGGCCTGGGACTAATCAGGATGAGCAGTTCTTC | CAWGGPGTNQDEQFF
TRBJ2-7 | NA | TRBV4-3 | NA | TGCGCCAGCAGCCAAGGGGCAGGCAGGTACGAGCAGTACTTC | CASSQGAGRYEQYF
TRBJ2-1 | NA | TRBV7-3 | TRBD2 | TGTGCCAGCAGCCGAACTAGCGCCCATGAGCAGTTCTTC | CASSRTSAHEQFF
TRBJ2-2 | NA | TRBV4-3 | NA | TGCGCCAGCAGCCTATCTAGGCGCCTCGTAACCGGGGAGCTGTTTTTT | CASSLSRRLVTGELFF
TRBJ2-3 | NA | TRBV6-1 | NA | TGTGCCAGCAGTGCCGGACAGACAGATACGCAGTATTTT | CASSAGQTDTQYF
TRBJ1-1 | NA | TRBV27 | NA | TGTGCCAGCGGACGACAGTCCGTTTTCACTGAAGCTTTCTTT | CASGRQSVFTEAFF
TRBJ1-2 | NA | TRBV29-1 | NA | TGCAGCGTTGCTGGGGGGTTTAACTATGGCTACACCTTC | CSVAGGFNYGYTF
TRBJ1-1 | NA | TRBV29-1 | NA | TGCAGCGTTGAAAGTGGGGGCAACACTGAAGCTTTCTTT | CSVESGGNTEAFF
TRBJ2-7 | NA | TRBV11-2 | NA | TGTGCCAGCAGCTTAATTTTGTTGGCGGCCCACGAGCAGTACTTC | CASSLILLAAHEQYF
TRBJ1-5 | once | TRBV7-8 | NA | TGTGCCAGCAGCTTAGGGTCAGCGACTCAGCCCCAGCATTTT | CASSLGSATQPQHF
TRBJ1-2 | NA | TRBV7-2 | NA | TGTGCCAGCAGCGAGACATATAACTATGGCTACACCTTC | CASSETYNYGYTF
TRBJ1-2 | NA | TRBV6-6 | NA | TGTGCCAGCAGTTTGTCAGGGTTCGGCTATGGCTACACCTTC | CASSLSGFGYGYTF
TRBJ1-4 | NA | TRBV18 | TRBD1 | TGTGCCAGCTCACCGGAAGGGGGCGCGAAAGAAAAACTGTTTTTT | CASSPEGGAKEKLFF
TRBJ1-4 | NA | TRBV6-1 | TRBD1 | TGTGCCAGCAGTGAACACCCAGGGGGCAGGTCCAGAAATGAAAAACTGTTTTTT | CASSEHPGGRSRNEKLFF
TRBJ2-5 | NA | TRBV18 | TRBD2 | TGTGCCAGCTCACCGAATCTAGCGGGAGTTAACCCTACAGGGGAGACCCAGTACTTC | CASSPNLAGVNPTGETQYF
TRBJ2-3 | NA | TRBV7-9 | TRBD2 | TGTGCCAGCAGCGCACTAGCGGGGGGCACAGATACGCAGTATTTT | CASSALAGGTDTQYF
TRBJ2-5 | once | TRBV5-1 | NA | TGCGCCAGCAGCATCGCGGGGCAGGCTCCTCAAGAGACCCAGTACTTC | CASSIAGQAPQETQYF
TRBJ2-7 | NA | TRBV6-1 | TRBD1 | TGTGCCAGCAGTGAACGGGACAGAGCGCAGTACTTC | CASSERDRAQYF
TRBJ2-1 | NA | TRBV7-9 | NA | TGTGCCAGCAGGGGGCGTGGGAGGTCGCCTGGCAATGAGCAGTTCTTC | CASRGRGRSPGNEQFF
TRBJ2-7 | NA | TRBV9 | NA | TGTGCCAGCAGCCGGGACACGGTCTCCTACGAGCAGTACTTC | CASSRDTVSYEQYF
TRBJ2-1 | once | TRBV7-9 | NA | TGTGCCAGCAGCTTCGGACAGTACAATGAGCAGTTCTTC | CASSFGQYNEQFF
TRBJ1-2 | NA | TRBV6-6 | TRBD1 | TGTGCCAGCAGTTACTCAAAACAGGGGATGGATGGCTACACCTTC | CASSYSKQGMDGYTF
TRBJ1-1 | NA | TRBV2 | TRBD1 | TGTGCCAGCAAACGGGACAGGGGAAACACTGAAGCTTTCTTT | CASKRDRGNTEAFF
TRBJ2-1 | once | TRBV7-2 | TRBD2 | TGTGCCAGCAGCTTATGGAGGACTAGCGGGAGCAATGAGCAGTTCTTC | CASSLWRTSGSNEQFF